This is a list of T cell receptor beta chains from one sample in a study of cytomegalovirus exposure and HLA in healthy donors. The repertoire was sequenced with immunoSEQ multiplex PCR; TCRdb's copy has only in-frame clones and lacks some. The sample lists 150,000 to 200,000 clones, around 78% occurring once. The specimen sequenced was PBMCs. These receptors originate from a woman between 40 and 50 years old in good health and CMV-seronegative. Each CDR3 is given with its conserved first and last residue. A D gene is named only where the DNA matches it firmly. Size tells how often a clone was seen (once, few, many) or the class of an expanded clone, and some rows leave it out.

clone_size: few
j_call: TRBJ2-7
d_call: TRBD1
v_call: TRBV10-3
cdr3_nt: TGTGCCATCATGGGTGGGACAGGGGAGAACGAGCAGTACTTC
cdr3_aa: CAIMGGTGENEQYF

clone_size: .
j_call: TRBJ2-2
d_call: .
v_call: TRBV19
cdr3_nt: TGTGCCAGTAGTTCCGGGACATCGAACACCGGGGAGCTGTTTTTT
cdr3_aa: CASSSGTSNTGELFF

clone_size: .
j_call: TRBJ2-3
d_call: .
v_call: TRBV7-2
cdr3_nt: TGTGCCAGCAGCACCAAGTCGGGTTACACAGATACGCAGTATTTT
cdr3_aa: CASSTKSGYTDTQYF

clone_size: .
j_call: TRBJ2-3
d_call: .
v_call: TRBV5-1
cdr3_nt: TGCGCCAGCGGGACGGGGGACACAGATACGCAGTATTTT
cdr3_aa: CASGTGDTDTQYF

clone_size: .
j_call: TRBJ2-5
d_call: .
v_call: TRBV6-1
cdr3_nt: TGTGCCAGCAATTCGGGAGACACCCCACAGTACTTC
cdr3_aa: CASNSGDTPQYF

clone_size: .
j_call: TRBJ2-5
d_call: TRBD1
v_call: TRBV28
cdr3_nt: TGTGCCAGCAGGCCAACAGGGGGCCGAGAGACCCAGTACTTC
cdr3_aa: CASRPTGGRETQYF

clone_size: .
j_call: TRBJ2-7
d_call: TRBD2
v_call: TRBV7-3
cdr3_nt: TGTGCCAGCAGCTTAGGGGGGGGCTACGAGCAGTACTTC
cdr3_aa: CASSLGGGYEQYF

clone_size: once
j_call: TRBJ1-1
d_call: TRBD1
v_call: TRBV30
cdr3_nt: TGTGCCTGGAAGGGGGCAAACGGGCTGAACACTGAAGCTTTCTTT
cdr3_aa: CAWKGANGLNTEAFF

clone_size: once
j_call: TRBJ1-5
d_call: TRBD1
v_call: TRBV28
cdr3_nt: TGTGCCAGCAGTTCCGCCACAGGGGCCCTTAATCAGCCCCAGCATTTT
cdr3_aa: CASSSATGALNQPQHF

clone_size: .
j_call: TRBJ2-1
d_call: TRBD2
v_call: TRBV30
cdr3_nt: TGTGCCTCCTCTGCGGGACTAGCGGGAGTAGGGGAGCAGTTCTTC
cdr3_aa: CASSAGLAGVGEQFF

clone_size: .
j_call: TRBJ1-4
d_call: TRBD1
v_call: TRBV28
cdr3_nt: TGTGCCAGCAGACCCTCGGACAGGGCTGGGGAAAAACTGTTTTTT
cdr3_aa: CASRPSDRAGEKLFF

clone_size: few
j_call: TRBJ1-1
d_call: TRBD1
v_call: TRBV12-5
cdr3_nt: TGTGCTAGTGGTTTGTCAACCGGACAGGGGAGTGAAGCTTTCTTT
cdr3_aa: CASGLSTGQGSEAFF

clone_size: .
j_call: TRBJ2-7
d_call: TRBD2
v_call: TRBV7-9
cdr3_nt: TGTGCCAGCAGCCCTAGGAGCGGGGGGGAACCCTACGAGCAGTACTTC
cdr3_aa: CASSPRSGGEPYEQYF

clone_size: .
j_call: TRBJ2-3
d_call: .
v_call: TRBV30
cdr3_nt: TGTGCCTGGAGTTCCGGGACAGATACGCAGTATTTT
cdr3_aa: CAWSSGTDTQYF

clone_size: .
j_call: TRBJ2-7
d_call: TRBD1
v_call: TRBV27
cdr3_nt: TGTGCCAGCAGTCCAGGACAGGTCTACGAGCAGTACTTC
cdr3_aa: CASSPGQVYEQYF

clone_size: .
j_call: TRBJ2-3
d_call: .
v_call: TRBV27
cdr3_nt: TGTGCCAGCAGTTACATGGGCAAGGCAGATACGCAGTATTTT
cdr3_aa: CASSYMGKADTQYF

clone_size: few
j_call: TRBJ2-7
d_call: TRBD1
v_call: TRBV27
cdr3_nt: TGTGCCAGCAGTTTATCGAACAGGGGAGACTACGAGCAGTACTTC
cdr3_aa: CASSLSNRGDYEQYF

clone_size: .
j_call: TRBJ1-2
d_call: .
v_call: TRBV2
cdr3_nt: TGTGCCAGCAGTGAAAGCAGGGATCGTTGGAGCTACACCTTC
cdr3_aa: CASSESRDRWSYTF

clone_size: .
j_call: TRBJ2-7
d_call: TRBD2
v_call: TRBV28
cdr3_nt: TGTGCCAGCAGTTTCGGGAGCGGGAGGGGCTACGAGCAGTACTTC
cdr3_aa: CASSFGSGRGYEQYF

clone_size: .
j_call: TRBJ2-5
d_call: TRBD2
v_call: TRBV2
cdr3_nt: TGTGCCAGCAGGGGACTAGCATGGGAGACCCAGTACTTC
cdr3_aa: CASRGLAWETQYF

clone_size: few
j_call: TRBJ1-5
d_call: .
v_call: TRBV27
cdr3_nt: TGTGCCAGCAGTTCCATAACCCGGGAGAGAAATCAGCCCCAGCATTTT
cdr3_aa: CASSSITRERNQPQHF

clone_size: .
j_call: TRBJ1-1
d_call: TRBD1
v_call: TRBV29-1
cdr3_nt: TGCAGCGTTGAGGGGACAGGGTGGACTGAAGCTTTCTTT
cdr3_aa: CSVEGTGWTEAFF

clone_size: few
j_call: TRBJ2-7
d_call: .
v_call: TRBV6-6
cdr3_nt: TGTGCCAGCAGTCTGAAAGGGAGCTACGAGCAGTACTTC
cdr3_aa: CASSLKGSYEQYF

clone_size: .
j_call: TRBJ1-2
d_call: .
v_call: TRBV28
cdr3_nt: TGTGCCAGCAGCCAACTGGACAGTCTATATAACTATGGCTACACCTTC
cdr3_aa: CASSQLDSLYNYGYTF

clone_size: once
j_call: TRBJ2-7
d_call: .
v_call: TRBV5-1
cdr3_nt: TGCGCCAGCAGCGCCGGACTGTCCTACGAGCAGTACTTC
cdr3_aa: CASSAGLSYEQYF

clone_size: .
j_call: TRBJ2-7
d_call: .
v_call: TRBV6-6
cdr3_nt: TGTGCCAGTATTCCCGACAGGTCCCCATACGAGCAGTACTTC
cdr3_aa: CASIPDRSPYEQYF

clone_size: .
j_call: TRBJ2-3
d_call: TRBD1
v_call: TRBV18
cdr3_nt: TGTGCCAGCTCATCCACAGGGGGCGCATTAGATACGCAGTATTTT
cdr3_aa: CASSSTGGALDTQYF

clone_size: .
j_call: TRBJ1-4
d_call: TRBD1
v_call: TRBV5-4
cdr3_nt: TGTGCCAGCAGCTCACAGGGGGCGGGGACTAATGAAAAACTGTTTTTT
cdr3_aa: CASSSQGAGTNEKLFF

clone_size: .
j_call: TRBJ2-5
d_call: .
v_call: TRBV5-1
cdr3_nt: TGCGCCAGCAGCATGAATCCCGGGACTGGCCAAGAGACCCAGTACTTC
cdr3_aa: CASSMNPGTGQETQYF

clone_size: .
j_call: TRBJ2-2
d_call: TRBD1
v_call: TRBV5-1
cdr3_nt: TGCGCCAGCAGCTTGGTAACAGGGGCCGGGGAGCTGTTTTTT
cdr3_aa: CASSLVTGAGELFF

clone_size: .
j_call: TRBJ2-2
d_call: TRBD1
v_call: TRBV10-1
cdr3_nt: TGCGCCAGCACCCCGGACAGGGGAGGCACCGGGGAGCTGTTTTTT
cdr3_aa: CASTPDRGGTGELFF

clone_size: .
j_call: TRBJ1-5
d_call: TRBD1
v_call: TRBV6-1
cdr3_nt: TGTGCCAGCAGTGGGACAGGGAACAATCAGCCCCAGCATTTT
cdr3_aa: CASSGTGNNQPQHF

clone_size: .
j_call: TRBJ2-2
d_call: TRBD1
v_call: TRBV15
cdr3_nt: TGTGCCACCAGCAGGACCCCGGGACAGGGGGCCGGGGAGCTGTTTTTT
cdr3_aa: CATSRTPGQGAGELFF

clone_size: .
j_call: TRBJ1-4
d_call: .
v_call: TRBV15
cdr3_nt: TGTGCCACCAGCAGAGATCTGGGCCCAAGGGGGGAAAAACTGTTTTTT
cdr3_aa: CATSRDLGPRGEKLFF

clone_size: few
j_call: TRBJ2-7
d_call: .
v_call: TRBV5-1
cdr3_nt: TGCGCCAGCAGCCCTGTCGCCCAGAACTACGAGCAGTACTTC
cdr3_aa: CASSPVAQNYEQYF

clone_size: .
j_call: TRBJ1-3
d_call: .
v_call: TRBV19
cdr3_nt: TGTGCCAGTAGGCCCTCCGGGAGCGGAAACACCATATATTTT
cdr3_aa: CASRPSGSGNTIYF

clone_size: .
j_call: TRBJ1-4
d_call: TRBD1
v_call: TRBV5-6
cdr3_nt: TGTGCCAGCAGGACAGGGAGAGGGTCTGGTAATGAAAAACTGTTTTTT
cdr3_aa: CASRTGRGSGNEKLFF

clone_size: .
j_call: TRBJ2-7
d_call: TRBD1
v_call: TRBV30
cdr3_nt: TGTGCCTGGGGACAGGGACGATTCGACGAGCAGTACTTC
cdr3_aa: CAWGQGRFDEQYF

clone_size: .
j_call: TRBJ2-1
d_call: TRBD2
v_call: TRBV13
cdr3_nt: TGTGCCAGCAGCTCTGGACTAGCGGGATTGTCCTACAATGAGCAGTTCTTC
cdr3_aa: CASSSGLAGLSYNEQFF

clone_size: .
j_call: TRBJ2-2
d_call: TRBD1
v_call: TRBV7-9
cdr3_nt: TGTGCCAGCAGCTTCTCCCAGGGGGCCACCGGGGAGCTGTTTTTT
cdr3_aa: CASSFSQGATGELFF

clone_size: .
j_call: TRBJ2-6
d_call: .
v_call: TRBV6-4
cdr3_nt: TGTGCCAGCAGTGACCGAGTTCGAGGTGGGGCCAACGTCCTGACTTTC
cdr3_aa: CASSDRVRGGANVLTF

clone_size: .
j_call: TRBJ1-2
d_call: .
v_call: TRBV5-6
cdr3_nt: TGTGCCAGCAGCTTGGCCCAGGTGCGGGGAGGTGGCTACACCTTC
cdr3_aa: CASSLAQVRGGGYTF

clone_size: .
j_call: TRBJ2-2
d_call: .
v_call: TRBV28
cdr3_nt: TGTGCCAGCAGGTCCGCGGGCAGGGAGCTGTTTTTT
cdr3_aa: CASRSAGRELFF

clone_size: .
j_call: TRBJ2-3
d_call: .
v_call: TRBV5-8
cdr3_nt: TGTGCCAGTAGCTTTTCCCGGGCAGATACGCAGTATTTT
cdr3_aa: CASSFSRADTQYF

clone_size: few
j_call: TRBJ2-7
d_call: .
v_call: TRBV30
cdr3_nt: TGTGCCTGGAGTGTAAAGGGCAGGGTCTCCTACGAGCAGTACTTC
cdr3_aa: CAWSVKGRVSYEQYF

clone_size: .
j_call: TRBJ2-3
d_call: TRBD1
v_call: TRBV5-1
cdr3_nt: TGCGCCAGCAGCTTAGACAGGGTAGGAGCAGATACGCAGTATTTT
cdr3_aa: CASSLDRVGADTQYF

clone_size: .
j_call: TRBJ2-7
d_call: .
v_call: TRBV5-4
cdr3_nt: TGTGCCAGCAGCTTCCAGGGATCATCCTACGAGCAGTACTTC
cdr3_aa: CASSFQGSSYEQYF

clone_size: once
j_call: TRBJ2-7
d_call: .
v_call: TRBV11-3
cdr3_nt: TGTGCCAGCAGCTTAGGGGCAGTCTTTAACTACGAGCAGTACTTC
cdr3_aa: CASSLGAVFNYEQYF

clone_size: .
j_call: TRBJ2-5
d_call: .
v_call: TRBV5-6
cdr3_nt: TGTGCCAGCAGCTTGGCAGGGGTAGAGACCCAGTACTTC
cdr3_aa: CASSLAGVETQYF

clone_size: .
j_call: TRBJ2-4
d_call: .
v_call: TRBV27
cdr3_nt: TGTGCCAGCAGTCCCTTGGACAGAAACATTCAGTACTTC
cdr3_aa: CASSPLDRNIQYF

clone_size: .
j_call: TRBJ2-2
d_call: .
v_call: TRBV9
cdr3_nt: TGTGCCAGCAGCGTAGGGGCGTTGCTGAACACCGGGGAGCTGTTTTTT
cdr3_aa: CASSVGALLNTGELFF

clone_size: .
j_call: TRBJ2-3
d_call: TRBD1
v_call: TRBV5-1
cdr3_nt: TGCGCCAGCAGCTCCCCCGGGACAGGGGGGAGGGCAGATACGCAGTATTTT
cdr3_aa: CASSSPGTGGRADTQYF

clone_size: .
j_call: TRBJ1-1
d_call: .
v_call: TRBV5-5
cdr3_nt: TGTGCCAGCAGCTCTAGGAGCGACACTGAAGCTTTCTTT
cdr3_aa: CASSSRSDTEAFF

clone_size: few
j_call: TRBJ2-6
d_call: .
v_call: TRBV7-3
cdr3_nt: TGTGCCAGCAGCCCGGCGGGTGGAAGCTCTGGGGCCAACGTCCTGACTTTC
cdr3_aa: CASSPAGGSSGANVLTF

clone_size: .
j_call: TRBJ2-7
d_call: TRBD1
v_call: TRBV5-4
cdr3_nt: TGTGCCAGCAGCTCCCCGACAGGGGTGGACGAGCAGTACTTC
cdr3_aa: CASSSPTGVDEQYF

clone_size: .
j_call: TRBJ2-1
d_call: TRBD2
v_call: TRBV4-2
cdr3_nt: TGTGCCAGCAGCCAAGAAGGGTCTAGCGGGAGGGCCAGTGATGAGCAGTTCTTC
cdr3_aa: CASSQEGSSGRASDEQFF

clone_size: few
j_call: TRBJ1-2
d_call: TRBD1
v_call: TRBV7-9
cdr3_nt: TGTGCCAGCAGCTCATTAAGACAGGGTTCCCCTAAAGATGGCTACACCTTC
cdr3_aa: CASSSLRQGSPKDGYTF

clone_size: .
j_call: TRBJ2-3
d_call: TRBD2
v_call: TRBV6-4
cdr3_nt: TGTGCCAGCAGCAGACTAGCGGGTCTCACAGATACGCAGTATTTT
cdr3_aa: CASSRLAGLTDTQYF